The 7 T cell receptor beta chains in this list originate from one sample, sequenced in a study of T cell responses to AZD1222 COVID-19 vaccine. Only in-frame clones appear in the TCRdb table, and some are missing; sequencing was by immunoSEQ multiplex PCR. This sample has some 140,000 clones, with 70% to 90% found just once. The sequencing here drew on peripheral blood, taken on day 0 of AZD1222 vaccination. The receptor source for this set is an adult in good health.

The rearrangement joins TRBV7-2 to TRBJ2-7; possible D gene TRBD2, 5 bases. V lost 3 bases and J lost 4, with 10 bases in between. Germline CDR1 reads SGHTA; CDR2 reads FQGNSA. There are 13 residues in the CDR3. In DNA, the CDR3 is TGTGCCAGCAGCTTGACTACATATTACGAGCAGTACTTC. It encodes CASSLTTYYEQYF.

The chain uses TRBV7-9 and TRBJ2-2; no definite D call. The V and J ends lost 5 bases and 4 bases respectively, with 8 bases between them. The CDR3 covers 13 residues. Germline CDR1 reads SEHNR; CDR2 reads FQNEAQ (reference sequence). CDR3 in amino acids: CASSPSGTGELFF. For the CDR3, the DNA is TGTGCCAGCAGCCCGTCCGGCACCGGGGAGCTGTTTTTT. The variable domain in full, with the rest retrieved from reference TRBV7-9 and TRBJ2-2, is DTGVSQNPRHKITKRGQNVTFRCDPISEHNRLYWYRQTLGQGPEFLTYFQNEAQLEKSRLLSDRFSAERPKGSFSTLEIQRTEQGDSAMYLCASSPSGTGELFFGEGSRLTVL.

The chain is built from TRBV24-1 and TRBJ1-2, with TRBD1 as a possible D gene (5 bases). The CDR3 has 18 residues. The germline gives CDR1 KGHDR, CDR2 SFDVKD. V lost 2 bases and J lost 3, with 21 bases in between. DNA of the CDR3: TGTGCCACCAGTGATTCATATACCTCGCCGGGACGGTACTATGGCTACACCTTC. Translation: CATSDSYTSPGRYYGYTF.

V and J are TRBV3-1 (or the pseudogene TRBV3-2) and TRBJ2-7; D ambiguous. This CDR3 contains 17 residues. V lost 4 bases and J 2 bases, leaving 21 bases between the germline ends. CDR1 and CDR2 (germline): LGHDT, YNNKEL (reference sequence). DNA of the CDR3: TGTGCCAGCAGCCCCGCCCCCGTCTCCCGGAAGGCCTACGAGCAGTACTTC. It translates to CASSPAPVSRKAYEQYF.

This chain connects TRBV30 to TRBJ1-1; 7 bases fit TRBD1. The germline gives CDR1 GTSNPN, CDR2 SVGIG (reference sequence). Trimming removed 0 bases from V and 10 bases from J; junction bases left unmatched: 17. CDR3 length equals 16 residues. CDR3 protein: CAWSVRSLRGRGGAFF. Written as DNA, the CDR3 is TGTGCCTGGAGTGTACGAAGCCTTAGGGGGCGGGGAGGAGCTTTCTTT.

The chain links TRBV2 to TRBJ1-2; D is perhaps TRBD1 (5 bases). The CDR3 loop spans 15 amino acids. V was shortened by 7 bases and J by 7 bases, with 22 bases between the two germline ends. Germline-derived CDR1 and CDR2 are SNHLY and FYNNEI. CDR3 nucleotides: TGTGCCAGCATAGGATGGGGAGACAGAGAAGGTGGCTACACCTTC. Translation: CASIGWGDREGGYTF.

This chain joins TRBV5-4 and TRBJ2-7; maybe TRBD2 (5 bases). Between the trimmed V and J ends, which lost 0 bases and 2 bases, there was a span of 15 bases. Germline lookup yields CDR1 SGHNT and CDR2 YYREEE (reference sequence). This CDR3 has 16 amino acids. CDR3 DNA: TGTGCCAGCAGCTTGGGAGGGCCCGAAAAAACCTACGAGCAGTACTTC. Encoded protein: CASSLGGPEKTYEQYF.